These T cell receptor beta chains were read from a single sample in a study of Tregs in tolerant kidney transplant recipients. Only in-frame clones appear in the TCRdb table, and some are missing; sequencing was by immunoSEQ multiplex PCR. This sample has about 44,000 clones, with about 95% found just once. Antigens of these TCRs are unknown. Input material: Tregs from blood cultured with allogeneic cells. These receptor sequences come from a human donor in good health. CDR3s leave out the opening cysteine and the closing phenylalanine or tryptophan. Each record gives: V gene, J gene, CDR3 protein.

V: TRBV19
J: TRBJ2-1
CDR3: ASTKTSGTYNEQF

V: TRBV18
J: TRBJ1-3
CDR3: ASSEQAGNTIY

V: TRBV6-1
J: TRBJ1-1
CDR3: ASTRQGMVTEAF

V: TRBV6-5
J: TRBJ1-1
CDR3: ASIRLSGGTEAF

V: TRBV7-9
J: TRBJ2-5
CDR3: ASSPGRGEETQY

V: TRBV7-2
J: TRBJ2-2
CDR3: ASSFRTSGGLAGELF

V: TRBV15
J: TRBJ1-2
CDR3: ATSRGYLVGANYGYT

V: TRBV7-9
J: TRBJ2-5
CDR3: ASSFGETQY

V: TRBV23-1
J: TRBJ1-4
CDR3: ASSQEQRNEKLF

V: TRBV19
J: TRBJ2-2
CDR3: ASSILGPKNTGELF

V: TRBV7-9
J: TRBJ2-7
CDR3: ASSLPPQGPTWGEQY